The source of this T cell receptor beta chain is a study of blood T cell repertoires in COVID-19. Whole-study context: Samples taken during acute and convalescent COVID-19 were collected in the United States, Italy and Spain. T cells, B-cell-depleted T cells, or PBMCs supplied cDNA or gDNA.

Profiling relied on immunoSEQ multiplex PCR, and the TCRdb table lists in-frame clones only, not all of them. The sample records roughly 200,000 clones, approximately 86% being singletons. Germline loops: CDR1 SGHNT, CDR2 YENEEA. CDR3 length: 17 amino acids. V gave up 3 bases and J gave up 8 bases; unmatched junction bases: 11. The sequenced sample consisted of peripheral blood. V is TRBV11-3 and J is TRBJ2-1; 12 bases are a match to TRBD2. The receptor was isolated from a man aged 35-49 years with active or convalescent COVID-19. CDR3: CASSFLPLAGGFYEQFF. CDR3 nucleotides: TGTGCCAGCAGCTTCCTTCCCCTAGCGGGGGGGTTTTATGAGCAGTTCTTC.